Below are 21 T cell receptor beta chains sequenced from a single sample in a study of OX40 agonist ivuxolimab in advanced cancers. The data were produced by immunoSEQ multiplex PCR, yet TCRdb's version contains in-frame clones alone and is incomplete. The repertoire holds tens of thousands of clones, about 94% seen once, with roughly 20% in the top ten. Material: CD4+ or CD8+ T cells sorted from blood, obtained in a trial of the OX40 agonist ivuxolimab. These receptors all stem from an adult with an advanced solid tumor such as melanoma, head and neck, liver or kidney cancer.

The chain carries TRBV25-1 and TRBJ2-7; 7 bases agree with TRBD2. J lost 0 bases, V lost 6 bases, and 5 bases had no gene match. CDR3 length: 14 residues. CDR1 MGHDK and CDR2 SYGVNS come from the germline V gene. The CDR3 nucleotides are TGTGCCAGCAGCATGGGGGGGAGCTCCTACGAGCAGTACTTC. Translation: CASSMGGSSYEQYF.

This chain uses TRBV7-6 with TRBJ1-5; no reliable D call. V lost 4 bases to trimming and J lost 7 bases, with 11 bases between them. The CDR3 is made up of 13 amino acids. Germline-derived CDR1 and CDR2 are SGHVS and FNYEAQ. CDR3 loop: CASSSLVGQPQHF. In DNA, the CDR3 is TGTGCCAGCAGCTCCCTTGTCGGCCAGCCCCAGCATTTT.

The CDR3 DNA reads TGTGCCAGCAGTGAAGAGTTAGGGGCACCTGAGGGTCCTTCAACTAATGAAAAACTGTTTTTT. It is translated as CASSEELGAPEGPSTNEKLFF. The chain combines TRBV2 with TRBJ1-4; D perhaps matches TRBD1 (5 bases). The V gene lost 1 base and the J gene lost 0 bases, with 24 bases spanning the gap. This CDR3 has 21 residues. Germline CDR1 reads SNHLY; CDR2 reads FYNNEI.

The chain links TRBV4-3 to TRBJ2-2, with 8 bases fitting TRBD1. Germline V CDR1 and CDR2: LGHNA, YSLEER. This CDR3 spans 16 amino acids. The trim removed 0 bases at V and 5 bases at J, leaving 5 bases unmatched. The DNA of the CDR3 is TGCGCCAGCAGCCAAGATGATTGGACAGGGACCGGGGAGCTGTTTTTT. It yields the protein CASSQDDWTGTGELFF.

This CDR3 reads CASSISGQGLGGYTF. The CDR3 DNA follows: TGTGCCAGTAGTATCTCGGGACAGGGTCTCGGTGGCTACACCTTC. V gene TRBV19 combines with J gene TRBJ1-2, with 9 bases that match TRBD1. Per the germline V gene, CDR1 is LNHDA and CDR2 is SQIVND (reference sequence). The ends lost 3 bases at V and 7 bases at J; junction bases unmatched: 9. The CDR3 runs to 15 residues.

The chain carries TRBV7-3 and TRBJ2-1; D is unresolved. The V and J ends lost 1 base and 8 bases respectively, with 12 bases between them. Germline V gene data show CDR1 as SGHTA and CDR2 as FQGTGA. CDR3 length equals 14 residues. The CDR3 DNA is TGTGCCAGCAGCTTAATTTCCCACCAAGATGAGCAGTTCTTC. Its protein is CASSLISHQDEQFF.

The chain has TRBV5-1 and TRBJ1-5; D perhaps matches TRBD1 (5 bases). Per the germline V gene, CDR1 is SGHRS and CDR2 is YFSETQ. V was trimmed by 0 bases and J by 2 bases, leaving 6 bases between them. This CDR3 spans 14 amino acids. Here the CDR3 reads CASSLGGGNQPQHF. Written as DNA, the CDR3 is TGCGCCAGCAGCTTGGGGGGGGGCAATCAGCCCCAGCATTTT.

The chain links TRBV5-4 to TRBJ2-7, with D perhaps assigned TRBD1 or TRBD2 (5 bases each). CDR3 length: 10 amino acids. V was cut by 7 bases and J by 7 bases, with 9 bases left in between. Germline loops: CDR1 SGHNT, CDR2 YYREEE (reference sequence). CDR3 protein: CASGGGEQYF. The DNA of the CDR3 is TGTGCCAGCGGGGGTGGGGAGCAGTACTTC. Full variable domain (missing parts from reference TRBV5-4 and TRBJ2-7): ETGVTQSPTHLIKTRGQQVTLRCSSQSGHNTVSWYQQALGQGPQFIFQYYREEENGRGNFPPRFSGLQFPNYSSELNVNALELDDSALYLCASGGGEQYFGPGTRLTVT.

CDR3 sequence: CASSYGLMNTEAFF. The DNA for the CDR3 is TGTGCCAGCAGTTACGGGCTTATGAACACTGAAGCTTTCTTT. The chain combines TRBV6-5 with TRBJ1-1, with D unclear. V dropped 2 bases and J dropped 0 bases, with 7 bases sitting between them. The germline V gene has CDR1 MNHEY and CDR2 SVGAGI. The CDR3 has 14 amino acids.

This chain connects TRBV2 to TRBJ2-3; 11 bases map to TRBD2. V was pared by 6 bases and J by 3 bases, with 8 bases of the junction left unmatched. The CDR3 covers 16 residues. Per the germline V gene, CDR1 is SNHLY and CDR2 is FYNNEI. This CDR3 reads CASSDRLAGSTDTQYF. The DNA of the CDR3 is TGTGCCAGCAGCGACCGACTAGCGGGAAGTACAGATACGCAGTATTTT.

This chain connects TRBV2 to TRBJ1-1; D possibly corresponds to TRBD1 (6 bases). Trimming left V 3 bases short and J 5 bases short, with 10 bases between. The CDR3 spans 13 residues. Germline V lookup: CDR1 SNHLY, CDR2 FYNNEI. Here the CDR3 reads CASSDQGRTEAFF. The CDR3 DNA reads TGTGCCAGCAGTGACCAGGGGAGGACTGAAGCTTTCTTT. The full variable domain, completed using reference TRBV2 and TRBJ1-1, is EPEVTQTPSHQVTQMGQEVILRCVPISNHLYFYWYRQILGQKVEFLVSFYNNEISEKSEIFDDQFSVERPDGSNFTLKIRSTKLEDSAMYFCASSDQGRTEAFFGQGTRLTVV.

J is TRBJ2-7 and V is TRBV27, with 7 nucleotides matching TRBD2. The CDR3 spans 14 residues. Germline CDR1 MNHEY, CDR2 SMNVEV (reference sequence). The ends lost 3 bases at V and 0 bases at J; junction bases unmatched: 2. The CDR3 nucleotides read TGTGCCAGCAGTTTTGGCGGGAGCTCCTACGAGCAGTACTTC. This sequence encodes CASSFGGSSYEQYF.

The CDR3 DNA reads TGTGCCAGCAGCCCGGGACGGCCCTACGAGCAGTACTTC. Amino acids: CASSPGRPYEQYF. The rearrangement joins TRBV6-5 to TRBJ2-7; D may be TRBD1 or TRBD2 (5 bases each). V lost 6 bases and J lost 2, with 11 bases in between. CDR3 length: 13 residues. CDR1 is MNHEY, CDR2 SVGAGI, per germline.

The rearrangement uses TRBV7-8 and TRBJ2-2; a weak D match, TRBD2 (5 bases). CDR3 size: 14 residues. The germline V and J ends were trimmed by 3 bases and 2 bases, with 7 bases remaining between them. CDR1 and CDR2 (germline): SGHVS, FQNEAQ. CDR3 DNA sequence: TGTGCCAGCAGCTTGGAGGCAAACACCGGGGAGCTGTTTTTT. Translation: CASSLEANTGELFF.

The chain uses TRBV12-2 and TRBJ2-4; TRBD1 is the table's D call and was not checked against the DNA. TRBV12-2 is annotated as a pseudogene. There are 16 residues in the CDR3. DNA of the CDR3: TGTGCAAGTCGCTTATCTATCCAGGGGGCATCAAACATTCAGTACTTC. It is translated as CASRLSIQGASNIQYF.

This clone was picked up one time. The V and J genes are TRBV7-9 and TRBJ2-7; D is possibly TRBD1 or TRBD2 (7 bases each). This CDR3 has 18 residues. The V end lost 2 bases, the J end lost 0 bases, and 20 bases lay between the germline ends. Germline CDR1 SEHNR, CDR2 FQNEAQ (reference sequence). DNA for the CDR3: TGTGCCAGCAGCTTACCGTTGGGGGGAGGGGACAGCTCCTACGAGCAGTACTTC. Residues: CASSLPLGGGDSSYEQYF. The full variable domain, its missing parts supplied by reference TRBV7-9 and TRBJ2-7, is DTGVSQNPRHKITKRGQNVTFRCDPISEHNRLYWYRQTLGQGPEFLTYFQNEAQLEKSRLLSDRFSAERPKGSFSTLEIQRTEQGDSAMYLCASSLPLGGGDSSYEQYFGPGTRLTVT.

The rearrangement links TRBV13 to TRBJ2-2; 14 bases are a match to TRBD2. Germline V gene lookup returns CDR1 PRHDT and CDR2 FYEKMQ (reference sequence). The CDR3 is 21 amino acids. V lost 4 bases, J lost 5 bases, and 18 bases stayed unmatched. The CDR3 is CASSYPLGLAGAHYRTGELFF. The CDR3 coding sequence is TGTGCCAGCAGCTATCCGTTGGGACTAGCGGGAGCACACTACAGGACCGGGGAGCTGTTTTTT.

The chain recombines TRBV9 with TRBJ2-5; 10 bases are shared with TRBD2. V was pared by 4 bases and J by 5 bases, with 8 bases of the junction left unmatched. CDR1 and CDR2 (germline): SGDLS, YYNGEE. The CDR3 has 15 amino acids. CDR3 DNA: TGTGCCAGCAGCCCCCTAGCGGGAGAGGTGGAGACCCAGTACTTC. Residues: CASSPLAGEVETQYF.

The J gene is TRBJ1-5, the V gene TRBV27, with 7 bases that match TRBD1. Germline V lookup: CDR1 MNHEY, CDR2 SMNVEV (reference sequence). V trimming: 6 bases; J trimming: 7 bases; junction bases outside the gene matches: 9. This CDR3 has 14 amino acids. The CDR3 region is CASSSTGVSQPQHF. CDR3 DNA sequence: TGTGCCAGCAGCTCCACAGGGGTCAGCCAGCCCCAGCATTTT.

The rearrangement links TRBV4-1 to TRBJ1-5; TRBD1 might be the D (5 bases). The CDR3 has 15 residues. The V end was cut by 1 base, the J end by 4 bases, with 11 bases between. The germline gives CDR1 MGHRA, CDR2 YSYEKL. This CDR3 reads CASSQAGGMNQPQHF. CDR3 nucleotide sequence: TGCGCCAGCAGCCAAGCTGGGGGGATGAATCAGCCCCAGCATTTT.

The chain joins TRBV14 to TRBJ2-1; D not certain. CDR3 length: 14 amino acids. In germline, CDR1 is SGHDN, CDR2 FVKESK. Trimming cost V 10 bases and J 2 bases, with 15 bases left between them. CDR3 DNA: TGTGCCAACCAACAGTCTCCCACCTACAATGAGCAGTTCTTC. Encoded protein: CANQQSPTYNEQFF.